Listed here are 22 T cell receptor beta chains from one sample, sequenced in a study of shared clonotypes between healthy human individuals. Here immunoSEQ multiplex PCR was the method, and the copy in TCRdb shows in-frame clones only, minus some. Seen here are over a million clones, approximately 98% observed once, and the top ten hold less than 0.55%. The sequenced material came from naive CD4+ T cells sorted from blood. Documented subset: CD45RA+ positively selected. Receptor source: a man younger than 40 in good health.

V gene TRBV4-1 combines with J gene TRBJ2-7; 7 bases map to TRBD2. Germline V gives CDR1 MGHRA, CDR2 YSYEKL. Germline trimming cut 1 base from V and 0 bases from J; bases unmatched to any gene: 6. The length of the CDR3 is 16 residues. The CDR3 sequence is CASSQGERGNSYEQYF. The CDR3, as DNA: TGCGCCAGCAGCCAAGGAGAGCGGGGAAACTCCTACGAGCAGTACTTC.

The CDR3 loop reads CASSLWPPQLAGPAYEQYF. The CDR3 DNA sequence: TGTGCCAGCAGTTTATGGCCCCCTCAACTAGCGGGACCGGCCTACGAGCAGTACTTC. The chain has TRBV27 and TRBJ2-7, with 10 bases matching TRBD2. With V trimmed by 1 base and J by 2 bases, 14 bases remained unmatched. The CDR3 sequence is 19 residues long. Germline CDR1 is MNHEY and CDR2 is SMNVEV (reference sequence).

The genes are TRBV6-5 and TRBJ2-7; D possibly corresponds to TRBD2 (5 bases). The CDR3 loop spans 15 amino acids. Germline assignment: CDR1 MNHEY and CDR2 SVGAGI. With 0 bases removed from V and 3 bases from J, the gap between germline ends came to 12 bases. The CDR3 bases are TGTGCCAGCAGTTACTCGAGGGCGGCTAACTACGAGCAGTACTTC. Its translation is CASSYSRAANYEQYF.

The chain has TRBV18 and TRBJ2-1; D gene uncertain. V was shortened by 4 bases and J by 7 bases, with 8 bases between the two germline ends. The CDR3 is 12 residues long. CDR1 and CDR2 from the germline V gene are KGHSH and LQKENI. The DNA of the CDR3 is TGTGCCAGCTCACGTTCTGGTAATGAGCAGTTCTTC. Translating gives CASSRSGNEQFF.

This clone was seen a single time. J is TRBJ2-4 and V is TRBV18; maybe TRBD1 (6 bases). Trimming removed 3 bases from V and 4 bases from J, with 7 bases in between. CDR1 and CDR2 from the germline V gene are KGHSH and LQKENI. The CDR3 totals 13 residues. The CDR3 region has the DNA TGTGCCAGCTCACCCGGACAGAAAAACATTCAGTACTTC. Its translation: CASSPGQKNIQYF.

The V gene is TRBV9, the J gene TRBJ2-3; no clear D. Germline V lookup: CDR1 SGDLS, CDR2 YYNGEE. The CDR3 runs 17 residues. Trimming removed 4 bases from V and 0 bases from J, with 18 bases in between. Here the CDR3 reads CASSPRLGGPSTDTQYF. The CDR3 coding sequence is TGTGCCAGCAGCCCACGTTTGGGCGGCCCTAGCACAGATACGCAGTATTTT.

V and J are TRBV4-1 and TRBJ2-1, with D perhaps assigned TRBD1 or TRBD2 (5 bases each). The CDR3 is made up of 14 amino acids. Trimming removed 2 bases from V and 7 bases from J, with 12 bases in between. The germline V gene encodes CDR1 MGHRA and CDR2 YSYEKL. CDR3 in DNA: TGCGCCAGCAGCCAACCCCTAGAGGGGAATGAGCAGTTCTTC. Its protein is CASSQPLEGNEQFF.

A note on this clone: In the same sample, other DNA sequences code for this CDR3. This chain connects TRBV20-1 to TRBJ2-5; 7 nucleotides line up with TRBD1. The CDR3 is 10 residues long. CDR1 DFQATT and CDR2 SNEGSKA come from the germline V gene (reference sequence). The trim removed 6 bases at V and 5 bases at J, leaving 0 bases unmatched. CDR3 region: CSARGETQYF. The CDR3 DNA follows: TGCAGTGCCAGGGGGGAGACCCAGTACTTC.

V is TRBV4-1 and J is TRBJ2-1; 9 bases match TRBD1. CDR3 length: 13 residues. CDR1 MGHRA and CDR2 YSYEKL come from the germline V gene. V was clipped by 4 bases and J by 6 bases; unmatched bases: 1. CDR3 region: CASSRDRVNEQFF. DNA of the CDR3: TGCGCCAGCAGCCGGGACAGGGTCAATGAGCAGTTCTTC.

The rearrangement links TRBV10-3 to TRBJ2-1; D uncertain. Germline V gives CDR1 ENHRY, CDR2 SYGVKD. The ends were cut back, 1 base at V and 7 bases at J, with 5 bases in the middle. This CDR3 region has 12 residues. In DNA, the CDR3 is TGTGCCATCAGTGAGTTGACAAATGAGCAGTTCTTC. Translation gives CAISELTNEQFF.

The chain links TRBV6-1 to TRBJ1-1; D remains unclear. The CDR3 has 11 amino acids. Trimming removed 7 bases at V and 4 bases at J, with 7 bases between. CDR1 MNHNS and CDR2 SASEGT come from the germline V gene. This CDR3 reads CASIWGTEAFF. CDR3 nucleotides: TGTGCCAGCATATGGGGCACTGAAGCTTTCTTT.

V is TRBV28 and J is TRBJ2-1; D unresolved. Germline assignment: CDR1 MDHEN and CDR2 SYDVKM. Between the trimmed V and J ends, which lost 0 bases and 8 bases, there was a span of 5 bases. The CDR3 has 12 amino acids. CDR3 sequence (DNA): TGTGCCAGCAGTTTATGGCTACATGAGCAGTTCTTC. It codes for CASSLWLHEQFF.

Regarding this clone: Other nucleotide sequences from this sample produce the same CDR3. The J gene is TRBJ2-1, the V gene TRBV2; 12 positions agree with TRBD2. Looked up from germline, CDR1 is SNHLY and CDR2 is FYNNEI. The CDR3 length is 15 residues. V was clipped by 5 bases and J by 3 bases; unmatched bases: 2. CDR3 amino acids: CASSRLAGDYNEQFF. The CDR3 bases are TGTGCCAGCAGTAGACTAGCGGGAGACTACAATGAGCAGTTCTTC.

V gene TRBV10-2 combines with J gene TRBJ2-5, with TRBD1 identical over 8 bases. The germline CDR1 and CDR2 sequences are WSHSY and SAAADI. V was pared by 8 bases and J by 6 bases, with 11 bases of the junction left unmatched. CDR3 length equals 14 residues. The CDR3 DNA reads as TGCGCCAGCGGACAGGGCTTACTTTTACAGACCCAGTACTTC. Translation: CASGQGLLLQTQYF.

In DNA form, the CDR3 reads TGTGCCAGCAGCCACCTACAGGGGAGGGGAGGAGATACGCAGTATTTT. Protein product: CASSHLQGRGGDTQYF. The genes are TRBV14 and TRBJ2-3; D tentatively fits TRBD1 or TRBD2 (7 bases each). Germline CDR1 reads SGHDN; CDR2 reads FVKESK. V lost 3 bases to trimming and J lost 5 bases, with 18 bases between them. The CDR3 runs 16 residues.

This clone was observed a single time. Other DNA sequences in the sample encode the same CDR3. The DNA for the CDR3 is TGTGCCAGCAGGGGTGAAAAACTGTTTTTT. Translated, it gives CASRGEKLFF. The chain combines TRBV28 with TRBJ1-4; the D is unclear. V was pared by 6 bases and J by 7 bases, with 3 bases between. CDR1 is MDHEN and CDR2 is SYDVKM in the germline V gene. This CDR3 is built from 10 residues.

The chain employs TRBV5-1 and TRBJ2-3; 10 nucleotides agree with TRBD2. Germline trimming cut 4 bases from V and 1 base from J; bases unmatched to any gene: 9. This CDR3 region has 17 residues. In germline, CDR1 is SGHRS, CDR2 YFSETQ. The CDR3 here is CASSVGLADHRTDTQYF. In DNA form, the CDR3 reads TGCGCCAGCAGCGTCGGACTAGCGGACCACCGCACAGATACGCAGTATTTT.

This rearrangement joins TRBV18 to TRBJ2-3; perhaps TRBD2 as D (6 bases). V lost 2 bases and J 4 bases, leaving 13 bases between the germline ends. From germline, CDR1 is KGHSH and CDR2 LQKENI. The CDR3 extends over 15 amino acids. The CDR3 loop is CASSPAGGGADTQYF. The CDR3 DNA is TGTGCCAGCTCACCAGCCGGGGGAGGAGCAGATACGCAGTATTTT.

V and J are TRBV18 and TRBJ2-7; D remains unclear. Trimming left V 2 bases short and J 5 bases short, with 10 bases between. This CDR3 contains 13 residues. The germline CDR1 and CDR2 sequences are KGHSH and LQKENI. This CDR3 is CASSPMNRDEQYF. The CDR3 DNA follows: TGTGCCAGCTCACCAATGAATCGGGACGAGCAGTACTTC.

The chain employs TRBV5-4 and TRBJ2-2; tentatively, D is TRBD1 or TRBD2 (6 bases each). The germline V gene has CDR1 SGHNT and CDR2 YYREEE (reference sequence). With 3 bases removed from V and 6 bases from J, the gap between germline ends came to 15 bases. The CDR3 consists of 15 residues. CDR3 coding DNA: TGTGCCAGCAGCTCACGCCGGGGGACATCCGGGGAGCTGTTTTTT. As protein: CASSSRRGTSGELFF.

With respect to this clone: Other DNA sequences of this sample code for an identical CDR3. The chain joins TRBV28 to TRBJ2-7; no definite D call. V gave up 5 bases and J gave up 3 bases, with 11 bases separating them. The CDR3 runs to 13 residues. Germline CDR1 and CDR2: MDHEN and SYDVKM. In DNA form, the CDR3 reads TGTGCCAGCAGTCCACCGGCATTCTACGAGCAGTACTTC. The encoded protein is CASSPPAFYEQYF. The full variable domain, its missing parts supplied by reference TRBV28 and TRBJ2-7, is DVKVTQSSRYLVKRTGEKVFLECVQDMDHENMFWYRQDPGLGLRLIYFSYDVKMKEKGDIPEGYSVSREKKERFSLILESASTNQTSMYLCASSPPAFYEQYFGPGTRLTVT.

This clone was recorded once. The chain joins TRBV5-4 to TRBJ2-1; 12 bases fit TRBD2. The germline V gene encodes CDR1 SGHNT and CDR2 YYREEE (reference sequence). The CDR3 is 15 amino acids. V shed 4 bases and J 11 bases; nucleotides not matched to a gene: 10. The CDR3 DNA reads as TGTGCCAGCAGCCACCGGACTAGCGGGGTAGTTAAGCAGTTCTTC. This gives the protein CASSHRTSGVVKQFF.